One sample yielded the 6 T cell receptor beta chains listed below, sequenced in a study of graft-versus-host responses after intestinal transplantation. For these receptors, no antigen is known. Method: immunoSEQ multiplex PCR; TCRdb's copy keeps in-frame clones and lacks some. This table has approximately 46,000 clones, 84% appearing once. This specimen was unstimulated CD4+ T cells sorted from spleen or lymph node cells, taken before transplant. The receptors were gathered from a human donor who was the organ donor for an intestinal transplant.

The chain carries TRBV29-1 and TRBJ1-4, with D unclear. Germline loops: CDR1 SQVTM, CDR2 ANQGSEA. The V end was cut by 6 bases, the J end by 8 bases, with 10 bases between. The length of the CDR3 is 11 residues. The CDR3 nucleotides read TGCAGCGTACGGGGTGCCGAAAAACTGTTTTTT. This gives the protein CSVRGAEKLFF.

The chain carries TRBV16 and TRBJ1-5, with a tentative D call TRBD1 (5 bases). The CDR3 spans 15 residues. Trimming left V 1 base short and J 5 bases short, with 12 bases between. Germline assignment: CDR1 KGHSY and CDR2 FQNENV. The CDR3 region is CASSQWIREDQPQHF. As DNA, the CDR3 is TGTGCCAGCAGCCAATGGATCAGGGAAGATCAGCCCCAGCATTTT.

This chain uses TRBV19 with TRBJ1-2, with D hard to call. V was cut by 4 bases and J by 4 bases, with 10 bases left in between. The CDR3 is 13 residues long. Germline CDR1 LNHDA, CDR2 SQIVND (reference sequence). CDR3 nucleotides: TGTGCCAGTAGTAGGAGCAGCCCCTATGGCTACACCTTC. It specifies CASSRSSPYGYTF.

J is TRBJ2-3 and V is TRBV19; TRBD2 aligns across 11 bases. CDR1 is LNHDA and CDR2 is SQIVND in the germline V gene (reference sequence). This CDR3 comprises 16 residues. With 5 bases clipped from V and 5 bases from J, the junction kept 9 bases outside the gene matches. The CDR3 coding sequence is TGTGCCAGTAGTCACCATAGCGGGGGGGCTAAAGATACGCAGTATTTT. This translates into CASSHHSGGAKDTQYF.

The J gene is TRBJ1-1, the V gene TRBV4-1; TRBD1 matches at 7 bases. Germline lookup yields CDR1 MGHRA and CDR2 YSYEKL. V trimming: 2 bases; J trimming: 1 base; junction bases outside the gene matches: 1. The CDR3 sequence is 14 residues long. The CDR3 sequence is CASSQRQGNTEAFF. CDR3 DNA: TGCGCCAGCAGCCAAAGACAGGGGAACACTGAAGCTTTCTTT.

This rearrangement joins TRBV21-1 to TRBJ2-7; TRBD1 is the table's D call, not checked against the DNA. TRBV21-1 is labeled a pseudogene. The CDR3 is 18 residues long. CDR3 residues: CASSKDRRDRESYYEQYF. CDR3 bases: TGTGCCAGCAGCAAAGATCGGAGGGACAGGGAGTCCTACTACGAGCAGTACTTC.